The rows below give T cell receptor beta chains drawn from one sample of a study of blood T cells in healthy people across ages. TCRdb recomputed calls from the 5' RACE reads with MiXCR, one row per CDR3 protein. The sample records about 830,000 distinct CDR3 sequences, around 62% being singletons. Material: blood. These receptors all come from a man aged 25 to 40 in good health. Each CDR3 is given with its conserved first and last residue. D genes are given only for firm matches. Only some rows state a clone size, as once, few, many or a class for expanded clones.

>TRBV7-2|.|15|.|TRBJ2-7
CASSLGPADNYEQYF
TGTGCCAGCAGCTTAGGCCCAGCGGACAACTACGAGCAGTACTTC
>TRBV20-1|.|16|.|TRBJ1-6
CSARDPVRSYNSPLHF
TGCAGTGCTAGAGATCCCGTGAGGTCCTATAATTCACCCCTCCACTTT
>TRBV4-3|once|15|TRBD1|TRBJ1-2
CASSQDSGTACGYTF
TGCGCCAGCAGCCAAGATAGCGGGACAGCCTGTGGCTACACCTTC
>TRBV10-3|.|13|TRBD2|TRBJ2-1
CAIDQRGDNEQFF
TGTGCCATCGACCAGCGGGGGGACAATGAGCAGTTCTTC
>TRBV6-2/TRBV6-3|.|13|.|TRBJ2-3
CASNSLGTDTQYF
TGTGCCAGCAACTCTCTGGGGACAGATACGCAGTATTTT
>TRBV12-3/TRBV12-4|.|15|.|TRBJ2-7
CASSRTQGQEEAQYF
TGTGCCAGCAGCAGGACGCAGGGGCAGGAGGAGGCCCAGTACTTC
>TRBV2|.|13|.|TRBJ1-6
CASRVADNSPLHF
TGTGCCAGCAGGGTGGCAGATAATTCACCCCTCCACTTT
>TRBV4-3|.|15|.|TRBJ2-5
CASSQDSTAQETQYF
TGCGCCAGCAGCCAAGATTCGACAGCTCAAGAGACCCAGTACTTC
>TRBV4-2|.|12|.|TRBJ2-1
CASRQGSNEQFF
TGTGCCAGCAGACAGGGTAGCAATGAGCAGTTCTTC
>TRBV7-8|few|15|TRBD2|TRBJ2-7
CASSPRKGLHYEQYF
TGTGCCAGCAGCCCGCGAAAGGGACTACACTACGAGCAGTACTTC
>TRBV3-1|many|12|.|TRBJ2-3
CASSQDPDTQYF
TGTGCCAGCAGCCAAGACCCAGATACGCAGTATTTT
>TRBV30|.|13|TRBD2|TRBJ2-5
CALSTGGGNEQYF
TGTGCCCTATCAACGGGAGGGGGAAATGAGCAGTACTTC
>TRBV20-1|.|17|TRBD2|TRBJ2-3
CSANPGLAGGTTDTQYF
TGCAGTGCTAACCCGGGACTAGCGGGGGGGACCACAGATACGCAGTATTTT
>TRBV12-3/TRBV12-4|once|13|.|TRBJ2-5
CASSGPNQETQYF
TGTGCCAGCAGTGGGCCGAACCAAGAGACCCAGTACTTC
>TRBV6-2/TRBV6-3|.|13|.|TRBJ2-7
CAASGAGAHEQYF
TGTGCCGCCTCAGGGGCGGGAGCCCACGAGCAGTACTTC
>TRBV28|.|19|.|TRBJ2-6
CASSFLGRGKFSGANVLTF
TGTGCCAGCAGTTTTCTCGGCAGGGGAAAATTCTCTGGGGCCAACGTCCTGACTTTC
>TRBV5-6|.|15|.|TRBJ2-3
CASSFLKANTDTQYF
TGTGCCAGCAGCTTCCTCAAAGCGAACACAGATACGCAGTATTTT
>TRBV14|.|14|.|TRBJ2-3
CASSQGRDTDTQYF
TGTGCCAGCAGCCAAGGTCGCGACACTGATACGCAGTATTTT
>TRBV4-3|.|17|TRBD2|TRBJ2-2
CASSQNVAGTNTGELFF
TGCGCCAGCAGCCAAAACGTAGCGGGGACTAACACCGGGGAGCTGTTTTTT
>TRBV4-2|few|14|.|TRBJ2-7
CASSQQTYSYEQYF
TGTGCCAGCAGCCAACAGACGTACTCCTACGAGCAGTACTTC
>TRBV28|.|13|.|TRBJ2-7
CASSTHDRFGQYF
TGTGCCAGCAGTACCCATGACAGGTTCGGGCAGTACTTC
>TRBV20-1|few|16|.|TRBJ2-5
CSARDEKARVEETQYF
TGCAGTGCTAGAGATGAGAAGGCGAGGGTTGAAGAGACCCAGTACTTC
>TRBV21-1|.|13|.|TRBJ1-5
CASSKVRNQPRHF
TGTGCCAGCAGCAAAGTTAGAAATCAGCCCCGGCATTTT
>TRBV6-5|many|15|TRBD2|TRBJ2-1
CASRMRGAVYNEQFF
TGTGCCAGCAGGATGCGGGGGGCCGTTTACAATGAGCAGTTCTTC
>TRBV12-3/TRBV12-4|.|14|TRBD1|TRBJ2-3
CASTGTVSTDTQYF
TGTGCCAGCACCGGGACAGTCAGCACAGATACGCAGTATTTT
>TRBV20-1|.|13|TRBD2|TRBJ2-1
CSAAGGRYNEQFF
TGCAGTGCTGCGGGGGGGCGTTACAATGAGCAGTTCTTC
>TRBV9|.|14|.|TRBJ1-6
CASSVETDNSPLHF
TGTGCCAGCAGCGTAGAGACTGACAATTCACCCCTCCACTTT
>TRBV28|.|14|.|TRBJ1-5
CASSRTARGQPQHF
TGTGCCAGCAGCCGGACAGCGAGGGGTCAGCCCCAGCATTTT
>TRBV6-5|.|13|TRBD1|TRBJ2-4
CASSYSNRGIQYF
TGTGCCAGCAGTTACTCGAACAGGGGCATTCAGTACTTC
>TRBV6-5|.|16|TRBD2|TRBJ2-7
CARSYLGLAENYEQYF
TGTGCCCGCAGTTACTTGGGACTAGCGGAAAACTACGAGCAGTACTTC
>TRBV3-1|.|15|.|TRBJ2-7
CANSQGDTARYEQYF
TGTGCCAACAGCCAAGGGGACACGGCTAGGTACGAGCAGTACTTC
>TRBV27|.|13|.|TRBJ2-1
CASSWGSRNEQFF
TGTGCCAGCAGCTGGGGGTCCCGAAATGAGCAGTTCTTC
>TRBV9|once|12|.|TRBJ2-1
CASSVEHHEQFF
TGTGCCAGCAGCGTAGAGCACCATGAGCAGTTCTTC
>TRBV7-3|.|16|.|TRBJ2-3
CASSLTSEGSTDTQYF
TGTGCCAGCAGCTTAACTAGCGAGGGGAGCACAGATACGCAGTATTTT
>TRBV13|once|13|.|TRBJ2-1
CASSLKGMNEQFF
TGTGCCAGCAGCTTAAAGGGGATGAATGAGCAGTTCTTC
>TRBV7-9|.|14|.|TRBJ2-7
CASSLAAGSHEQYF
TGTGCCAGCAGCTTAGCGGCGGGTAGCCACGAGCAGTACTTC
>TRBV20-1|.|15|.|TRBJ2-7
CSARGWRQPLSEQYF
TGCAGTGCTAGGGGGTGGAGACAGCCTCTTTCCGAGCAGTACTTC